Shown below are 14 T cell receptor beta chains from a single sample sequenced in a study of beta chain features in type 1 diabetes. Of the isolated RNA, all was reverse transcribed, and so the sequenced material was expressed TCRB transcripts. TCRdb's copy holds only in-frame clones and misses some; the assay was immunoSEQ multiplex PCR. Here the sample spans around 350,000 clones, over 9.5% being singletons. The sample taken for sequencing was naive CD4+ T cells from blood. These receptors came from a man aged 18 to 29 in good health.

In this sample, this clone turned up a few times. The V gene is TRBV30, the J gene TRBJ1-5, with 8 bases aligning to TRBD1. Germline V gene data show CDR1 as GTSNPN and CDR2 as SVGIG (reference sequence). V was clipped by 2 bases and J by 7 bases; unmatched bases: 10. The CDR3 spans 15 residues. The CDR3 reads CAWSLRPGGSQPQHF. CDR3 coding DNA: TGTGCCTGGAGTCTAAGGCCAGGGGGCAGCCAGCCCCAGCATTTT.

The chain is built from TRBV7-2 and TRBJ2-3; TRBD2 aligns across 9 bases. CDR3 length equals 15 residues. After removal of 5 bases from V and 5 bases from J, the junction contained 8 bases not matched to a gene. Germline V lookup: CDR1 SGHTA, CDR2 FQGNSA. CDR3 amino acids: CASSTSGRAGDTQYF. CDR3 coding DNA: TGTGCCAGCAGCACTAGCGGGCGGGCCGGAGATACGCAGTATTTT.

This clone was recorded many times. CDR3 nucleotide sequence: TGTGCCAGCAGCCGATCCGGGACAGGGGGCCAGACTGGGGCCAACGTCCTGACTTTC. It translates to CASSRSGTGGQTGANVLTF. J is TRBJ2-6 and V is TRBV4-2, with 12 bases identical to TRBD1. Germline V gene sequence: CDR1 LGHNA, CDR2 YNFKEQ. V lost 4 bases and J lost 2; bases outside the gene matches: 9. The CDR3 is 19 amino acids.

This clone has just a few counts. V is TRBV7-2 and J is TRBJ2-5, with D possibly being TRBD1 (6 bases). The CDR3 has 13 residues. Trimming pared 3 bases from V and 4 bases from J, leaving 9 bases between. Looked up from germline, CDR1 is SGHTA and CDR2 is FQGNSA. The CDR3 loop is CASSFGTRETQYF. The CDR3 region has the DNA TGTGCCAGCAGCTTTGGGACACGAGAGACCCAGTACTTC.

V usage is TRBV7-9 and J usage is TRBJ2-5, with TRBD1 matching over 11 bases. Matching the DNA end better, TRBJ2-7 makes the J call doubtful. This CDR3 has 15 amino acids. Germline loops: CDR1 SEHNR, CDR2 FQNEAQ (reference sequence). The DNA of the CDR3 is TGTGCCAGCAGCTTATTCGGGACAGGGGGATACGAGCAGTACTTC. It codes for CASSLFGTGGYEQYF.

The chain joins TRBV29-1 to TRBJ1-4; D ambiguous. The CDR3 runs to 13 residues. The germline gives CDR1 SQVTM, CDR2 ANQGSEA. The V end was cut by 3 bases, the J end by 3 bases, with 8 bases between. CDR3 in amino acids: CSVDGQSNEKLFF. In DNA form, the CDR3 reads TGCAGCGTTGATGGGCAGTCTAATGAAAAACTGTTTTTT.

V gene TRBV11-2 combines with J gene TRBJ2-3; D is undetermined. The V gene lost 0 bases and the J gene lost 8 bases, with 9 bases spanning the gap. From germline, CDR1 is SGHAT and CDR2 FQNNGV. This CDR3 comprises 13 residues. The CDR3 sequence is CASSLDWSGTQYF. CDR3 in DNA: TGTGCCAGCAGCTTAGACTGGAGTGGTACGCAGTATTTT.

This chain uses TRBV12-2 with TRBJ2-1; TRBD2 reflects the table's D call only, with no check against the DNA. TRBV12-2 counts as a pseudogene. The CDR3 spans 16 residues. The CDR3 reads CASRLVGLAGVGEQFF. CDR3 in DNA: TGTGCAAGTCGCTTAGTAGGACTAGCGGGAGTAGGTGAGCAGTTCTTC.

J is TRBJ1-5 and V is TRBV9; TRBD1 matches at 7 bases. Germline CDR1 and CDR2: SGDLS and YYNGEE. This CDR3 has 15 residues. V was clipped by 2 bases and J by 1 base; unmatched bases: 3. CDR3 nucleotides: TGTGCCAGCAGCGTCGGGGACAGAAGCAATCAGCCCCAGCATTTT. It yields the protein CASSVGDRSNQPQHF.

This clone has only a few counts. The rearrangement links TRBV7-2 to TRBJ1-6; 8 bases map to TRBD1. CDR3 length equals 15 residues. V trimming: 0 bases; J trimming: 10 bases; junction bases outside the gene matches: 5. Per germline, CDR1 SGHTA and CDR2 FQGNSA. CDR3 sequence: CASSLAGQGVSPLHF. The DNA of the CDR3 is TGTGCCAGCAGCTTAGCTGGACAGGGTGTCTCACCCCTCCACTTT.

This clone turned up a few times. The chain recombines TRBV19 with TRBJ2-1; 14 bases fit TRBD2. Losses at the gene ends were 10 bases for V and 6 bases for J; bases not matched to a gene: 5. Germline V gene sequence: CDR1 LNHDA, CDR2 SQIVND (reference sequence). The CDR3 contains 14 residues. CDR3 bases: TGTGCCACCGCGACTAGCGGGAGGGGCAATGAGCAGTTCTTC. Protein sequence: CATATSGRGNEQFF.

This chain joins TRBV7-3 and TRBJ1-1; 7 positions match TRBD1. This CDR3 spans 15 amino acids. Trimming removed 2 bases from V and 4 bases from J; junction bases left unmatched: 7. Germline CDR1 SGHTA, CDR2 FQGTGA. The CDR3 DNA is TGTGCCAGCAGCTTAGTAAGACAGGGTAGCACTGAAGCTTTCTTT. Protein: CASSLVRQGSTEAFF. Combining the CDR3 with reference TRBV7-3 and TRBJ1-1 gives the whole variable domain GAGVSQTPSNKVTEKGKYVELRCDPISGHTALYWYRQSLGQGPEFLIYFQGTGAADDSGLPNDRFFAVRPEGSVSTLKIQRTERGDSAVYLCASSLVRQGSTEAFFGQGTRLTVV.

This clone has just a few counts. The sample has other DNA sequences that encode this CDR3 too. The CDR3 protein is CASSIGGSSYEQYF. The CDR3 region has the DNA TGTGCCAGTAGTATAGGCGGAAGCTCCTACGAGCAGTACTTC. The rearrangement joins TRBV19 to TRBJ2-7, with unresolved D. CDR1 and CDR2 from the germline V gene are LNHDA and SQIVND (reference sequence). The V end lost 1 base, the J end lost 0 bases, and 7 bases lay between the germline ends. The CDR3 is 14 residues long.

This sequence joins TRBV11-1 and TRBJ2-7, with 7 positions matching TRBD1. The germline V gene has CDR1 SGHAT and CDR2 FQDESV (reference sequence). Trimming cost V 5 bases and J 5 bases; bases outside gene matches: 12. CDR3 size: 15 residues. CDR3 nucleotide sequence: TGTGCCAGCAGCGTGAACCCGACAGGGTTCGACGAGCAGTACTTC. Amino acid sequence: CASSVNPTGFDEQYF.